This note documents a single T cell receptor (beta chain) sequence. This clonotype occurred many times. Its antigen has not been determined. No base qualities exist here, and no much larger clone lies one base off it. The time point label, as the study defines it: newly diagnosed GD, antithyroid drugs for less than 3 months. For both TCR sequencing and RNA sequencing, RNA was extracted from PBMCs in TRIzol. Graves' disease was diagnosed according to American Thyroid Association guidelines. Recruitment of patients was carried out at an endocrinology department in Xi'an, China. Each patient gave 7 to 9.5 milliliters of peripheral blood, collected in an EDTA anticoagulant tube. PBMCs were isolated by Ficoll Paque Plus density gradient separation without further T cell sorting. An Agilent 2100 Bioanalyzer and agarose gel were used to assess RNA quality, and a NanoDrop 2000 was used to measure RNA concentration.

CDR1 and CDR2 (SGHRS, YFSETQ) derive from the germline V gene. Germline trimming: 4 bases from V, 6 bases from J; junction bases outside gene matches: 2. The CDR3, cysteine through phenylalanine, is 12 amino acids long. Only the CDR3 part of the read is kept: 36 bases, read in frame from the first base. This specimen comes from a study of regulatory T cells in long-lasting Graves disease (dated by TCRdb to the early 2020s). Some background on the complete study: Patients with newly diagnosed Graves' disease had been on antithyroid drugs for under 3 months. This study used TCR sequencing and RNA sequencing of peripheral blood to compare persistent Graves' disease patients against newly diagnosed Graves' disease patients. The study was registered as a clinical trial and conducted in China. TCR sequencing covered some 13 persistent and 20 newly diagnosed Graves' disease patients, around 35 samples in total.

The library was built by means of multiplex PCR. This sample was sequenced with an Illumina HiSeq 4000. To build TCR beta libraries, CDR3 regions were amplified by Arm-PCR using iRepertoire HTBI primers. Gel purification was performed on PCR products prior to sequencing. The authors' pipeline ran thus. Gene usage analysis of CDR3 amino acid clonotypes relied on the 55 to 80 TRBV and about 15 TRBJ segments identified across samples. Filtered high-quality paired reads were merged into contigs using COPE and FqMerger. BLAST was used to align contigs to IMGT TRBV, TRBD and TRBJ reference genes, and CDR3 was defined according to IMGT. Clonotypes above 0.1% frequency were classified as highly expanded clones. Shannon entropy was used to measure repertoire diversity, and the Gini coefficient was used to measure V-J evenness. Public clonotypes were defined as clonotypes shared by more than one individual. The raw public data were reprocessed by TCRdb itself: fastp quality trimming at Q25, MiXCR clonotype calling, in-frame beta chains only. Each CDR3 protein gets just one entry, which takes the most common genes and DNA from the rows behind it. V and J calls and clone size were set by TCRdb, not the authors. The table for this sample lists 320,000 or so distinct CDR3 sequences; 15% to 20% of them were counted only once. The ten most abundant clones make up about 38% of the sample.

General conclusions and limits of the study: Peripheral blood alone was examined, since thyroid tissue, which constituted the primary lesion, could not be accessed. Persistent patients shared more public clonotypes among themselves (2,741) than newly diagnosed patients did (over 950). As a limitation, the authors acknowledged that the small sample size may reduce accuracy. Compared with newly diagnosed patients, persistent Graves' disease patients had lower TCR Shannon entropy and fewer highly expanded clones, which suggests clonal expansion. Persistent disease showed preferential use of TRBV28, TRBJ1-2 and TRBJ2-5, whereas newly diagnosed disease favored TRBV20-1 and TRBJ2-1. Sequencing and analysis were restricted to the TCR beta chain.

The sample in question was peripheral blood mononuclear cells (PBMCs), obtained at new diagnosis, from a patient treated with antithyroid drugs. The TCR comes from a female donor with Graves disease. The sequence links TRBV5-1 to TRBJ1-2; 8 bases in between match TRBD1. The DNA is TGCGCCAGCAGCAAGACAGGGGATGGCTACACCTTC. It encodes CASSKTGDGYTF.